This TCR beta chain was obtained from a study of cytomegalovirus exposure and HLA in healthy donors. Study-wide results and limits: Looking again later, the authors saw that most CMV-associated TCR beta chains seemed HLA-restricted. A cluster of highly shared sequence variants was likely a sequencing artifact.

Regarding this clone: Its cognate antigen is unknown.

Researchers ran the PCR with 60 Vbeta and 13 Jbeta primers. Generated by immunoSEQ multiplex PCR, the TCRdb table keeps only in-frame clones and is missing some. The sample consists of over 100,000 clones, about 86% of them appearing once. The donors gave bone marrow, and they were healthy. The CDR3 is 15 amino acids. V dropped 6 bases and J dropped 6; count of bases not matched to a gene: 4. Germline CDR1 reads MNHEY; CDR2 reads SVGAGI. The specimen was PBMCs. The source is a woman in her 30s in good health and CMV-seronegative. The rearrangement links TRBV6-5 to TRBJ2-2; 13 positions agree with TRBD2. CDR3 nucleotides: TGTGCCAGCAGGACACTAGCGGGGGGGCCCGGGGAGCTGTTTTTT. Its protein is CASRTLAGGPGELFF.